These 27 T cell receptor beta chains were all obtained from the same sample, sequenced in a study of CXCR3-negative and CXCR3-positive naive CD8 T cells. UMI-labeled 5' RACE TRB cDNA libraries were prepared from the cells. After re-calling the 5' RACE reads, TCRdb lists one entry per CDR3 protein, DNA absent. The table lists about 58,000 distinct CDR3 sequences. Sequenced material: naive CXCR3- CD8+ T cells from blood. Documented subset: CD45RO-CCR7+CD27+CD95- naive CD8+ T cells lacking CXCR3 (TNR3-). These receptors all stem from a human donor in good health. Some clones in this sample may be carry-over from other donors' samples.

V gene TRBV28 combines with J gene TRBJ2-3; the D gene TCRdb calls, TRBD1, cannot be checked with no DNA. There are 14 residues in the CDR3. Germline V gene sequence: CDR1 MDHEN, CDR2 SYDVKM. CDR3 sequence: CASYWTGDTDTQYF.

The chain is built from TRBV12-3 or TRBV12-4 and TRBJ2-7; the TRBD1 assignment by TCRdb is unverifiable without DNA. This CDR3 is 13 amino acids long. CDR3 amino acids: CASSLATGFEQYF.

The chain recombines TRBV28 with TRBJ2-7; no DNA is available, so the TRBD1 call from TCRdb remains unchecked. This CDR3 contains 15 residues. The germline V gene has CDR1 MDHEN and CDR2 SYDVKM. The CDR3 sequence: CASSRPTGPLYEQYF.

This sequence joins TRBV5-6 and TRBJ2-1. Germline CDR1 reads SGHDT; CDR2 reads YYEEEE. This CDR3 has 14 residues. The CDR3 reads CASSLLYGLNEQFF. The variable domain in full, with the rest retrieved from reference TRBV5-6 and TRBJ2-1, is DAGVTQSPTHLIKTRGQQVTLRCSPKSGHDTVSWYQQALGQGPQFIFQYYEEEERQRGNFPDRFSGHQFPNYSSELNVNALLLGDSALYLCASSLLYGLNEQFFGPGTRLTVL.

The genes are TRBV28 and TRBJ2-1; TCRdb's D call of TRBD1 is untestable without DNA. The CDR3 length is 14 residues. CDR1 is MDHEN, CDR2 SYDVKM, per germline. The CDR3 sequence is CASSSQGRGNEQFF.

The gene calls are TRBV28 and TRBJ2-2. The length of the CDR3 is 15 residues. The germline gives CDR1 MDHEN, CDR2 SYDVKM. The chain's CDR3 is CASSHLSDPTGELFF.

The chain carries TRBV7-6 and TRBJ2-7; the D call of TRBD1 rests on TCRdb alone, since no DNA is present to check it. The CDR3 covers 14 residues. CDR1 and CDR2 from the germline V gene are SGHVS and FNYEAQ. The chain's CDR3 is CASTAGTGSYEQYF.

The chain combines TRBV7-8 with TRBJ2-7; the D call of TRBD1 rests on TCRdb alone, since no DNA is present to check it. Germline V gene data show CDR1 as SGHVS and CDR2 as FQNEAQ. This CDR3 is 13 amino acids long. The CDR3 here is CASSSDRTYEQYF.

The chain combines TRBV5-6 with TRBJ1-2. The CDR3 is 12 residues long. CDR1 is SGHDT, CDR2 YYEEEE, per germline. This chain's CDR3 is CASSLEGDGYTF. The full variable domain, in which reference TRBV5-6 and TRBJ1-2 provide the parts outside the CDR3, is DAGVTQSPTHLIKTRGQQVTLRCSPKSGHDTVSWYQQALGQGPQFIFQYYEEEERQRGNFPDRFSGHQFPNYSSELNVNALLLGDSALYLCASSLEGDGYTFGSGTRLTVV.

V and J are TRBV7-9 and TRBJ2-4; there is no DNA to check the TCRdb D call of TRBD1. CDR1 SEHNR and CDR2 FQNEAQ come from the germline V gene (reference sequence). This CDR3 has 12 residues. CDR3: CASSPGVDIQYF.

The chain links TRBV12-3 or TRBV12-4 to TRBJ2-1; TCRdb names TRBD2, which stays unverified in the absence of DNA. The CDR3 length is 14 residues. CDR3 sequence reads: CASSFGPRPGEQFF.

The J gene is TRBJ2-2, the V gene TRBV4-3; checking the TCRdb D call of TRBD2 is not possible without DNA. CDR3 length: 20 amino acids. CDR1 is LGHNA and CDR2 is YSLEER in the germline V gene. CDR3 residues: CASSQDPGLAAIPNTGELFF.

This chain joins TRBV29-1 and TRBJ1-1; TCRdb picks TRBD1, but there is no DNA to check that call. Germline V gene data show CDR1 as SQVTM and CDR2 as ANQGSEA. The CDR3 runs 15 residues. The chain's CDR3 is CSVERTGRVDTEAFF.

The rearrangement links TRBV5-1 to TRBJ2-3; TCRdb calls TRBD2, which cannot be checked without DNA. CDR3 length: 18 amino acids. The V gene's germline CDR1 is SGHRS and CDR2 YFSETQ. The CDR3 is CASSLGLAGGEFTDTQYF. Full variable domain (outside the CDR3, taken from reference TRBV5-1 and TRBJ2-3): KAGVTQTPRYLIKTRGQQVTLSCSPISGHRSVSWYQQTPGQGLQFLFEYFSETQRNKGNFPGRFSGRQFSNSRSEMNVSTLELGDSALYLCASSLGLAGGEFTDTQYFGPGTRLTVL.

The chain couples TRBV10-3 to TRBJ2-7; the TRBD1 assignment by TCRdb is unverifiable without DNA. CDR1 is ENHRY and CDR2 is SYGVKD in the germline V gene. This CDR3 contains 16 residues. The CDR3 is CAISESGRGVRYEQYF.

This sequence joins TRBV25-1 and TRBJ2-1; the TCRdb call, TRBD1, lacks DNA for checking. Germline V gives CDR1 MGHDK, CDR2 SYGVNS. CDR3 length: 13 residues. This chain's CDR3 is CASIGQDGNEQFF. Supplemented by reference TRBV25-1 and TRBJ2-1, the full variable domain reads EADIYQTPRYLVIGTGKKITLECSQTMGHDKMYWYQQDPGMELHLIHYSYGVNSTEKGDLSSESTVSRIRTEHFPLTLESARPSHTSQYLCASIGQDGNEQFFGPGTRLTVL.

The gene calls are TRBV5-6 and TRBJ1-2. Per the germline V gene, CDR1 is SGHDT and CDR2 is YYEEEE. CDR3 length: 16 amino acids. CDR3 region: CASSLGTEVSYYGYTF. Full variable domain (missing parts from reference TRBV5-6 and TRBJ1-2): DAGVTQSPTHLIKTRGQQVTLRCSPKSGHDTVSWYQQALGQGPQFIFQYYEEEERQRGNFPDRFSGHQFPNYSSELNVNALLLGDSALYLCASSLGTEVSYYGYTFGSGTRLTVV.

The V call is TRBV29-1, the J call TRBJ2-1. Germline V gives CDR1 SQVTM, CDR2 ANQGSEA. The CDR3 spans 11 residues. The CDR3 loop reads CSVGKLVEQFF.

The chain links TRBV10-3 to TRBJ2-3; TCRdb designates TRBD1, a call that cannot be tested without DNA. CDR1 ENHRY and CDR2 SYGVKD come from the germline V gene. The CDR3 is 16 residues long. This chain's CDR3 is CAISPGQGGFTDTQYF.

The V gene is TRBV29-1, the J gene TRBJ2-3. The CDR3 extends over 13 amino acids. Per the germline V gene, CDR1 is SQVTM and CDR2 is ANQGSEA. CDR3 sequence: CSVEDGNTDTQYF.

The chain has TRBV6-1 and TRBJ1-1; TCRdb's assignment of TRBD1 cannot be checked, as there is no DNA. This CDR3 region has 14 residues. CDR1 and CDR2 from the germline V gene are MNHNS and SASEGT. The CDR3 loop reads CASSEAGGHTEAFF.

The genes are TRBV7-6 and TRBJ2-3; with no DNA, the TCRdb D assignment of TRBD1 cannot be verified. CDR1 is SGHVS, CDR2 FNYEAQ, per germline. This CDR3 contains 13 residues. This CDR3 is CASSASGGEAQYF.

The V and J genes are TRBV7-2 and TRBJ2-5. The germline CDR1 and CDR2 sequences are SGHTA and FQGNSA. The CDR3 totals 15 residues. The CDR3 protein is CASSWVPGVQETQYF.

The chain has TRBV29-1 and TRBJ2-1; the D call of TRBD1 rests on TCRdb alone, since no DNA is present to check it. The CDR3 is made up of 15 amino acids. Germline assignment: CDR1 SQVTM and CDR2 ANQGSEA. The CDR3 loop is CSVEGPLDRGDEQFF.

The CDR3 here is CASSLAQNYGYTF. V usage is TRBV7-9 and J usage is TRBJ1-2. CDR1 and CDR2 from the germline V gene are SEHNR and FQNEAQ (reference sequence). The CDR3 is made up of 13 amino acids.

This chain connects TRBV27 to TRBJ2-3; TCRdb selects TRBD2, and the lack of DNA leaves this call unchecked. Germline lookup yields CDR1 MNHEY and CDR2 SMNVEV (reference sequence). The CDR3 is 16 residues long. CDR3 loop: CASSPPGGASTDTQYF.

The V gene is TRBV7-3, the J gene TRBJ2-5. Germline CDR1 and CDR2: SGHTA and FQGTGA. This CDR3 region has 14 residues. CDR3 region: CASSLIGGQETQYF.